Detailed here is one T cell receptor beta chain. The data stem from a study of T cell responses to AZD1222 COVID-19 vaccine. Libraries were prepared by immunoSEQ multiplex PCR; TCRdb keeps only in-frame clonotypes and omits some of them. The sample has 120,000 or so clones, 70% to 90% seen once. The material sequenced was peripheral blood, taken 28 days after the second AZD1222 dose. The source is an adult who received the AZD1222 COVID-19 vaccine.

The DNA of the CDR3 is TGCGCCAGCAGCCATGCGGGGGGCACAGATACGCAGTATTTT. Protein sequence: CASSHAGGTDTQYF. The chain couples TRBV4-3 to TRBJ2-3, with 7 bases that match TRBD2. The CDR3 spans 14 residues. CDR1 is LGHNA and CDR2 is YSLEER in the germline V gene. The trim removed 3 bases at V and 1 base at J, leaving 1 base unmatched.